A selection of T cell receptor beta chains follows, all from one sample in a study of blood T cell repertoires in COVID-19. The assay was immunoSEQ multiplex PCR, and TCRdb's table has in-frame clones only and misses some. The table lists under 200,000 clones, about 82% of them singletons. Sequenced input: peripheral blood. These receptors all stem from a woman in her 30s with acute or convalescent COVID-19. Both conserved end residues are part of each CDR3. D genes are given only for firm matches. The size field is filled for only some rows; it gives once, few, many or a size class.

CDR3	DNA	J	length	V	size	D
CASSDRYSYEQYF	TGTGCCAGCAGCGACAGATACTCCTACGAGCAGTACTTC	TRBJ2-7	13	TRBV7-2	few	NA
CASSELLAGPGGFPGGYTF	TGTGCCAGCAGTGAATTGTTAGCCGGACCAGGGGGATTCCCCGGTGGCTACACCTTC	TRBJ1-2	19	TRBV2	NA	TRBD1
CASSQDLRGTSGYGYTF	TGCGCCAGCAGCCAAGACCTAAGGGGGACCTCGGGGTATGGCTACACCTTC	TRBJ1-2	17	TRBV4-1	NA	NA
CASSLGQGSDEQFF	TGTGCCAGCAGCTTGGGACAGGGATCGGATGAGCAGTTCTTC	TRBJ2-1	14	TRBV7-9	once	TRBD1
CASSQPFAQGEAFF	TGTGCCAGCAGCCAACCCTTCGCACAGGGTGAAGCTTTCTTT	TRBJ1-1	14	TRBV4-2	NA	NA
CASSPGQILVRYGYTF	TGTGCCAGCAGCCCCGGACAGATCCTGGTTAGGTATGGCTACACCTTC	TRBJ1-2	16	TRBV7-2	few	NA
CASSLDRDRDIQYF	TGTGCCAGCAGCTTAGATAGGGACAGAGACATTCAGTACTTC	TRBJ2-4	14	TRBV11-1	once	TRBD1
CSVSTAVNEKLFF	TGCAGCGTTTCAACAGCGGTTAATGAAAAACTGTTTTTT	TRBJ1-4	13	TRBV29-1	NA	NA
CASSVTTGDTEAFF	TGTGCCAGCAGCGTAACAACAGGGGACACTGAAGCTTTCTTT	TRBJ1-1	14	TRBV7-6	few	TRBD1
CASSLLGQGNSGNTIYF	TGTGCCAGCAGCTTATTGGGACAAGGGAACTCTGGAAACACCATATATTTT	TRBJ1-3	17	TRBV7-8	NA	NA
CAWTRRGSYNSPLHF	TGTGCCTGGACAAGGAGAGGATCCTATAATTCACCCCTCCACTTT	TRBJ1-6	15	TRBV30	once	NA
CASSLVILGQGGEAFF	TGTGCCAGCAGCTTGGTTATTCTGGGACAGGGGGGCGAAGCTTTCTTT	TRBJ1-1	16	TRBV5-6	once	TRBD1
CASSPRAAGTDTQYF	TGTGCCAGCAGCCCGAGGGCAGCTGGCACAGATACGCAGTATTTT	TRBJ2-3	15	TRBV7-2	NA	NA
CAWMGGRFTVQYGYTF	TGTGCCTGGATGGGCGGGCGATTCACGGTTCAGTATGGCTACACCTTC	TRBJ1-2	16	TRBV30	few	NA
CASSSDTAGIDTQYF	TGCGCCAGCAGCTCAGATACCGCAGGGATAGATACGCAGTATTTT	TRBJ2-3	15	TRBV5-1	NA	NA
CASRTGVDNEQFF	TGCGCCAGCAGGACGGGAGTGGACAATGAGCAGTTCTTC	TRBJ2-1	13	TRBV5-1	NA	NA
CASSVERGGTGELFF	TGTGCCAGCAGCGTAGAACGGGGGGGAACCGGGGAGCTGTTTTTT	TRBJ2-2	15	TRBV9	NA	TRBD2
CASSETHGVRDTEAFF	TGTGCCAGCAGTGAGACCCATGGGGTGAGGGACACTGAAGCTTTCTTT	TRBJ1-1	16	TRBV25-1	NA	NA
CASSGTDINQPQHF	TGTGCCAGCAGCGGGACAGATATCAATCAGCCCCAGCATTTT	TRBJ1-5	14	TRBV27	large	TRBD1
CASSYLRTGEQFF	TGTGCCAGCAGTTACTTGAGGACAGGGGAGCAGTTCTTC	TRBJ2-1	13	TRBV6-6	NA	TRBD1
CASGRSTEAFF	TGTGCCTCGGGGAGGAGCACTGAAGCTTTCTTT	TRBJ1-1	11	TRBV30	NA	NA
CASSLPRGQETQYF	TGTGCCAGCAGCTTACCTCGGGGCCAAGAGACCCAGTACTTC	TRBJ2-5	14	TRBV7-2	NA	NA
CAISEGSGTSPYTDTQYF	TGTGCCATCAGTGAGGGTTCGGGGACTAGTCCCTACACAGATACGCAGTATTTT	TRBJ2-3	18	TRBV10-3	NA	TRBD2
CASQVWSNTEAFF	TGTGCCAGCCAGGTGTGGTCGAACACTGAAGCTTTCTTT	TRBJ1-1	13	TRBV6-5	NA	NA
CASSRRMGLANTGELFF	TGCGCCAGCAGCCGACGGATGGGACTAGCGAACACCGGGGAGCTGTTTTTT	TRBJ2-2	17	TRBV4-3	once	TRBD2
CASSETGTSGRAVITNTGELFF	TGCGCCAGCAGTGAAACTGGGACTAGCGGGAGGGCGGTAATTACGAACACCGGGGAGCTGTTTTTT	TRBJ2-2	22	TRBV10-2	NA	TRBD2
CASSPGGTGANTEAFF	TGTGCCAGCAGCCCAGGTGGGACAGGGGCGAACACTGAAGCTTTCTTT	TRBJ1-1	16	TRBV7-8	NA	TRBD1
CASSLGTGLYEQYF	TGTGCCAGCAGTTTGGGGACTGGGCTCTACGAGCAGTACTTC	TRBJ2-7	14	TRBV27	NA	NA
CASSLGSYNEQFF	TGTGCCAGCAGCTTAGGCAGCTACAATGAGCAGTTCTTC	TRBJ2-1	13	TRBV7-2	NA	NA
CASSEHTRGLGYEQYF	TGTGCCAGCAGTGAACACACCAGGGGGTTGGGATACGAGCAGTACTTC	TRBJ2-7	16	TRBV2	once	TRBD1
CASSLNHGGNTEAFF	TGTGCCAGCTCACTAAATCACGGGGGGAACACTGAAGCTTTCTTT	TRBJ1-1	15	TRBV18	NA	NA
CASSLAGGWNEQFF	TGTGCCAGCAGCCTAGCGGGAGGTTGGAATGAGCAGTTCTTC	TRBJ2-1	14	TRBV7-2	NA	TRBD2
CASSFGTVQDTQYF	TGCGCCAGCAGCTTCGGGACTGTCCAGGATACGCAGTATTTT	TRBJ2-3	14	TRBV5-1	NA	NA
CASSDSGGASAGELFF	TGTGCCAGCAGTGACAGCGGGGGGGCGTCGGCCGGGGAGCTGTTTTTT	TRBJ2-2	16	TRBV6-4	NA	TRBD2
CASSLVGRGRTNEKLFF	TGTGCCAGCAGCTTAGTAGGAAGGGGGCGAACTAATGAAAAACTGTTTTTT	TRBJ1-4	17	TRBV7-8	once	TRBD1
CASSLLGRGLNQPQHF	TGTGCCAGCAGCTTGCTCGGCAGGGGGCTAAATCAGCCCCAGCATTTT	TRBJ1-5	16	TRBV5-8	NA	TRBD1
CASSGQWDGYTF	TGTGCCAGCAGTGGACAGTGGGATGGCTACACCTTC	TRBJ1-2	12	TRBV28	NA	NA
CASSTSGQKETQYF	TGCGCCAGCAGCACCTCGGGACAGAAAGAGACCCAGTACTTC	TRBJ2-5	14	TRBV5-1	NA	TRBD1
CSARTSGSWTGELFF	TGCAGCGCCCGAACTAGCGGGAGTTGGACCGGGGAGCTGTTTTTT	TRBJ2-2	15	TRBV29-1	NA	TRBD2
CASSVAATSETQYF	TGTGCCAGCAGCGTAGCGGCGACTTCAGAGACCCAGTACTTC	TRBJ2-5	14	TRBV9	NA	NA